Each of the 26 T cell receptor beta chains below was sequenced from the same sample in a study of cytomegalovirus exposure and HLA in healthy donors (dated by TCRdb to 2016 to 2017). Library preparation used the immunoSEQ multiplex PCR assay. The multiplex PCR relied on a mix of 60 forward primers for TCR Vbeta segments and 13 reverse primers for TCR Jbeta segments. TCRdb obtained this table from immuneACCESS and retained in-frame rearrangements with V and J assigned. These tables miss some clones; where compared with another copy, unresolved V genes account for less than half of the shortfall, and the remainder is unexplained. Counted in this sample were about 140,000 clones; roughly 80% of them appeared once. 2.5% to 3.5% of the sample is in the top ten clones. Sequenced: PBMCs. These receptors came from a man between 35 and 55 years old in good health and CMV-seronegative.

The chain recombines TRBV27 with TRBJ2-7; tentatively, D is TRBD1 (6 bases). The V and J ends lost 8 bases and 4 bases respectively, with 15 bases between them. The CDR3 extends over 13 amino acids. Germline CDR1 and CDR2: MNHEY and SMNVEV (reference sequence). CDR3 sequence reads: CASRQAVIYEQYF. CDR3 coding DNA: TGTGCCAGCCGACAGGCTGTTATTTACGAGCAGTACTTC.

This clone has only a few counts. This rearrangement joins TRBV5-4 to TRBJ1-2, with 8 bases identical to TRBD1. The CDR3 loop spans 15 amino acids. The V and J ends lost 0 bases and 1 base, in that order; junction bases with no gene match: 2. Germline V lookup: CDR1 SGHNT, CDR2 YYREEE (reference sequence). CDR3 in DNA: TGTGCCAGCAGCTTGGGGACAGGGATTAACTATGGCTACACCTTC. It encodes CASSLGTGINYGYTF.

For this clone: Because the CDR3 is missing its conserved closing phenylalanine or tryptophan, this is likely a read error. The DNA is omitted, as the CDR3 cannot be located on it reliably, and the CDR3 follows TCRdb's listing. This sequence joins TRBV5-5 and TRBJ2-7; TRBD2 reflects the table's D call only, with no check against the DNA. The CDR3 has 10 residues if both end residues are counted. Germline V gene sequence: CDR1 SGHKS, CDR2 YYEKEE (reference sequence). The CDR3: CASSLVGTLA.

The chain couples TRBV5-6 to TRBJ1-3; the D is unclear. V was clipped by 1 base and J by 4 bases, with 6 bases between them. The CDR3 covers 13 residues. Germline CDR1 and CDR2: SGHDT and YYEEEE. This CDR3 reads CASSLLQGNTIYF. As DNA, the CDR3 is TGTGCCAGCAGCTTGTTACAGGGAAACACCATATATTTT.

This clone appeared a few times. The genes are TRBV6-4 and TRBJ2-3; 11 bases line up with TRBD2. The J segment lost 4 bases and the V segment lost 2 bases, leaving 5 bases of the junction unmatched. Germline assignment: CDR1 MRHNA and CDR2 SNTAGT. This CDR3 has 16 residues. CDR3 nucleotides: TGTGCCAGCAGTGACCTTACTAGCGGGAGACCAGATACGCAGTATTTT. This codes for CASSDLTSGRPDTQYF.

The chain uses TRBV27 and TRBJ2-7; TRBD2 matches at 10 bases. Trimming took 5 bases from V and 3 from J; bases not matched to a gene: 4. The CDR3 contains 14 residues. Germline CDR1 is MNHEY and CDR2 is SMNVEV (reference sequence). CDR3 nucleotide sequence: TGTGCCAGCAGTCCTGTAGCGGGGGGCTACGAGCAGTACTTC. Protein product: CASSPVAGGYEQYF.

This CDR3 reads CASSLVGSGPSSYEQYF. The CDR3 DNA follows: TGTGCCAGCAGCTTGGTGGGGTCAGGGCCCAGCTCCTACGAGCAGTACTTC. This chain links TRBV5-6 with TRBJ2-7, with D perhaps matching TRBD1 (5 bases). CDR3 length equals 17 residues. Trimming pared 0 bases from V and 0 bases from J, leaving 16 bases between. Germline lookup yields CDR1 SGHDT and CDR2 YYEEEE.

This rearrangement joins TRBV2 to TRBJ1-2; D might be TRBD1 (6 bases). The V end lost 7 bases, the J end lost 1 base, and 10 bases lay between the germline ends. The CDR3 runs to 13 residues. In germline, CDR1 is SNHLY, CDR2 FYNNEI. The CDR3 is CASTEGVNYGYTF. The DNA for the CDR3 is TGTGCCAGCACCGAGGGGGTTAACTATGGCTACACCTTC.

This clone was recorded once. The chain links TRBV30 to TRBJ2-2; 7 bases align to TRBD2. The J segment lost 4 bases and the V segment lost 3 bases, leaving 2 bases of the junction unmatched. The CDR3 sequence is 13 residues long. In germline, CDR1 is GTSNPN, CDR2 SVGIG (reference sequence). The CDR3 DNA reads TGTGCCTGGAGGGGGGGGAGCACCGGGGAGCTGTTTTTT. This encodes CAWRGGSTGELFF.

The chain recombines TRBV18 with TRBJ2-7; 13 bases map to TRBD2. The germline gives CDR1 KGHSH, CDR2 LQKENI. The J segment lost 1 base and the V segment lost 3 bases, leaving 12 bases of the junction unmatched. The CDR3 runs to 19 residues. The CDR3 sequence: CASSPFRSGTSGTSYEQYF. In DNA, the CDR3 is TGTGCCAGCTCACCCTTTAGGAGTGGGACTAGCGGGACTTCCTACGAGCAGTACTTC.

This chain joins TRBV11-3 and TRBJ2-7, with TRBD2 matching 8 bases. There are 15 residues in the CDR3. Per the germline V gene, CDR1 is SGHNT and CDR2 is YENEEA. V gave up 3 bases and J gave up 3 bases; unmatched junction bases: 7. The DNA for the CDR3 is TGTGCCAGCAGCTTCTCAGCGGGAGCTGTCTACGAGCAGTACTTC. Its translation is CASSFSAGAVYEQYF.

The chain is built from TRBV4-1 and TRBJ1-3; D possibly corresponds to TRBD1 (5 bases). Germline lookup yields CDR1 MGHRA and CDR2 YSYEKL. The CDR3 runs 18 residues. The germline V and J ends were trimmed by 4 bases and 0 bases, with 19 bases remaining between them. DNA of the CDR3: TGCGCCAGCAGCCGAGACGGGACTTTGGACCTCTCTGGAAACACCATATATTTT. Translating gives CASSRDGTLDLSGNTIYF.

V gene TRBV5-1 combines with J gene TRBJ2-7; TRBD1 matches at 7 bases. Germline V CDR1 and CDR2: SGHRS, YFSETQ. V lost 5 bases, J lost 5 bases, and 7 bases stayed unmatched. The CDR3 loop spans 13 amino acids. Written as DNA, the CDR3 is TGCGCCAGCAGTACGAACGACAGGGACGAGCAGTACTTC. It translates to CASSTNDRDEQYF. Complete variable domain (other parts from reference TRBV5-1 and TRBJ2-7): KAGVTQTPRYLIKTRGQQVTLSCSPISGHRSVSWYQQTPGQGLQFLFEYFSETQRNKGNFPGRFSGRQFSNSRSEMNVSTLELGDSALYLCASSTNDRDEQYFGPGTRLTVT.

The chain is built from TRBV11-3 and TRBJ1-1, with 7 nucleotides matching TRBD1. V was clipped by 5 bases and J by 5 bases; unmatched bases: 8. This CDR3 is 14 amino acids long. The germline gives CDR1 SGHNT, CDR2 YENEEA. CDR3 DNA: TGTGCCAGCAGCACTCAGACAGGGATGACTGAAGCTTTCTTT. Translating it yields CASSTQTGMTEAFF.

This clone was found once. This chain uses TRBV7-2 with TRBJ2-7; 11 positions agree with TRBD2. The CDR3 runs 16 residues. After removal of 5 bases from V and 4 bases from J, the junction contained 10 bases not matched to a gene. CDR1 and CDR2 (germline): SGHTA, FQGNSA. CDR3 coding DNA: TGTGCCAGCAGCGACTATAGCGGGAGGGCCGGGTACGAGCAGTACTTC. Translation gives CASSDYSGRAGYEQYF.

The chain uses TRBV30 and TRBJ2-7, with 11 bases matching TRBD1. The trim removed 0 bases at V and 6 bases at J, leaving 1 base unmatched. The CDR3 totals 13 residues. Germline V gene lookup returns CDR1 GTSNPN and CDR2 SVGIG (reference sequence). The CDR3 loop reads CAWSVGTGGEQYF. The CDR3 bases are TGTGCCTGGAGTGTCGGGACAGGGGGCGAGCAGTACTTC.

This chain connects TRBV30 to TRBJ2-6; perhaps TRBD1 as D (5 bases). This CDR3 comprises 13 residues. Trimming took 7 bases from V and 1 from J, leaving 8 bases between them. Looked up from germline, CDR1 is GTSNPN and CDR2 is SVGIG (reference sequence). CDR3 in amino acids: CAFRDSGANVLTF. CDR3 nucleotide sequence: TGTGCCTTCAGGGATTCTGGGGCCAACGTCCTGACTTTC.

This clone showed up just a few times. V usage is TRBV4-3 and J usage is TRBJ1-1; the match to TRBD1 covers 8 bases. The CDR3 contains 15 residues. Germline-derived CDR1 and CDR2 are LGHNA and YSLEER. The junction had 8 bases not matched to a gene; V was cut back by 3 bases and J by 5 bases. CDR3 bases: TGCGCCAGCAGCCAGGCCACAGGGGGAGGAACTGAAGCTTTCTTT. As protein: CASSQATGGGTEAFF.

The V and J genes are TRBV6-5 and TRBJ1-2, with 7 nucleotides matching TRBD1. Germline lookup yields CDR1 MNHEY and CDR2 SVGAGI. The CDR3 covers 14 residues. V lost 6 bases to trimming and J lost 0 bases; unmatched junction nucleotides: 4. The CDR3 reads CASRETGTNYGYTF. The CDR3 region has the DNA TGTGCCAGCAGAGAGACAGGGACTAACTATGGCTACACCTTC.

This clone was found once. The V call is TRBV29-1, the J call TRBJ2-3, with 13 bases that match TRBD2. V gave up 6 bases and J gave up 9 bases; unmatched junction bases: 9. The CDR3 totals 14 residues. Germline CDR1 and CDR2: SQVTM and ANQGSEA. The CDR3 sequence: CSVAGTSGARTQYF. The DNA of the CDR3 is TGCAGCGTCGCCGGGACTAGCGGGGCCCGGACGCAGTATTTT.

The chain is built from TRBV19 and TRBJ2-7; D ambiguous. The CDR3 spans 13 residues. Trimming removed 6 bases from V and 0 bases from J, with 9 bases in between. CDR1 is LNHDA and CDR2 is SQIVND in the germline V gene (reference sequence). CDR3 coding DNA: TGTGCCAGTAGCCTCGACAACTCCTACGAGCAGTACTTC. It specifies CASSLDNSYEQYF.

The chain is built from TRBV6-5 and TRBJ2-3; 7 bases match TRBD2. V dropped 5 bases and J dropped 7; count of bases not matched to a gene: 6. The germline V gene encodes CDR1 MNHEY and CDR2 SVGAGI. CDR3 length equals 13 residues. CDR3 protein: CASSTGTIHTQYF. The CDR3, as DNA: TGTGCCAGCAGTACCGGGACTATTCATACGCAGTATTTT.

The chain combines TRBV7-9 with TRBJ1-2, with a possible D match to TRBD1 (5 bases). There are 13 residues in the CDR3. Trimming shortened V by 5 bases and J by 5 bases, and 12 bases separated the two germline ends. Germline CDR1 is SEHNR and CDR2 is FQNEAQ (reference sequence). In DNA, the CDR3 is TGTGCCAGCAGCACAGGCCAGGGATATGGCTACACCTTC. Its protein product is CASSTGQGYGYTF.

This clone was picked up one time. The chain joins TRBV6-5 to TRBJ1-1; TRBD1 agrees at 7 bases. This CDR3 contains 15 residues. Per the germline V gene, CDR1 is MNHEY and CDR2 is SVGAGI. Trimming at V came to 6 bases and at J to 4 bases, leaving 11 bases not matched to a gene. The CDR3 DNA follows: TGTGCCAGCAGGATTGCCGGGACAGCTGGCACTGAAGCTTTCTTT. Its translation: CASRIAGTAGTEAFF.

The rearrangement joins TRBV19 to TRBJ2-7; 8 bases are shared with TRBD2. This CDR3 comprises 14 residues. Germline-derived CDR1 and CDR2 are LNHDA and SQIVND (reference sequence). Trimming took 1 base from V and 6 from J; bases not matched to a gene: 5. Here the CDR3 reads CASSIVAGSPEQYF. The CDR3 DNA sequence: TGTGCCAGTAGTATAGTAGCGGGATCCCCCGAGCAGTACTTC.

This clone was detected once. The V call is TRBV5-1, the J call TRBJ1-2; D call uncertain. Per the germline V gene, CDR1 is SGHRS and CDR2 is YFSETQ. CDR3 length: 15 amino acids. V lost 1 base to trimming and J lost 1 base, with 11 bases between them. CDR3 amino acids: CASSLKAEVNYGYTF. CDR3 in DNA: TGCGCCAGCAGCTTGAAAGCGGAAGTTAACTATGGCTACACCTTC.